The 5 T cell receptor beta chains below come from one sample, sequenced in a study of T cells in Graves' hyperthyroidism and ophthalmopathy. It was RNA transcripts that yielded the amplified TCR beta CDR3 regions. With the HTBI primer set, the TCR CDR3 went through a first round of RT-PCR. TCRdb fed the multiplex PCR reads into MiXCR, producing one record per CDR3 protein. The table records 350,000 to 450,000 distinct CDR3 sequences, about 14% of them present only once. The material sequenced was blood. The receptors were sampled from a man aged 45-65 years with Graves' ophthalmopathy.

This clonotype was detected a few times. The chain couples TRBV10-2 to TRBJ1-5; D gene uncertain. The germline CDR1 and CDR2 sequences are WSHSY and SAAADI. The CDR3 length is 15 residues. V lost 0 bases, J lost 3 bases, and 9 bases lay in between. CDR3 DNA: TGCGCCAGCAGTGAGTCGACTGGGATCAATCAGCCCCAGCATTTT. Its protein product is CASSESTGINQPQHF.

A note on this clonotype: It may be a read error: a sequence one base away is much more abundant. This CDR3 is CSARNRQGSETQYF. In DNA, the CDR3 is TGCAGTGCTAGAAATCGACAGGGTTCCGAGACCCAGTACTTC. The chain links TRBV20-1 to TRBJ2-5, with TRBD1 identical over 7 bases. The CDR3 covers 14 residues. CDR1 and CDR2 from the germline V gene are DFQATT and SNEGSKA (reference sequence). V shed 2 bases, J shed 5 bases, and the junction held 8 bases outside the gene matches.

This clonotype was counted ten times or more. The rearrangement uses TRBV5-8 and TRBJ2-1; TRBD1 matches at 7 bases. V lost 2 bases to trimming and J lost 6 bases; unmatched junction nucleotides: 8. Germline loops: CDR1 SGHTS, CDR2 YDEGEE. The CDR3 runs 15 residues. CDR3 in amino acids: CASSFTGDPSNEQFF. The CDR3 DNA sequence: TGTGCCAGCAGCTTTACAGGGGATCCGAGCAATGAGCAGTTCTTC.

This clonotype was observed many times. The CDR3 spells CASSEADRQPQHF. Written as DNA, the CDR3 is TGTGCCAGCAGTGAAGCGGATCGGCAGCCCCAGCATTTT. The chain couples TRBV6-1 to TRBJ1-5, with unresolved D. CDR1 and CDR2 (germline): MNHNS, SASEGT. V lost 0 bases and J 7 bases, leaving 7 bases between the germline ends. The CDR3 is made up of 13 amino acids.

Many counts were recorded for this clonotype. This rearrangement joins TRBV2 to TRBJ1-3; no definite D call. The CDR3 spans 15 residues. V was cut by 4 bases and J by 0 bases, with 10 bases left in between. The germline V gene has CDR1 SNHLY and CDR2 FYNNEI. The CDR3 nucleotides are TGTGCCAGCAGTGGGCCAGGAAGCTCTGGAAACACCATATATTTT. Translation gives CASSGPGSSGNTIYF.